This T cell receptor (beta chain) is drawn from a study of regulatory T cells in long-lasting Graves disease. Building of the TCR beta libraries involved iRepertoire HTBI primers and Arm-PCR of CDR3 regions. TCRdb redid the calling of the multiplex PCR reads with MiXCR, one entry per CDR3 protein. The table has approximately 310,000 distinct CDR3 sequences, 15% to 20% seen once. About this clonotype: One junction end does not reproduce the germline sequence, and a read error may be involved.

Time point described: newly diagnosed GD, antithyroid drugs for less than 3 months. RNA extracted from PBMCs served as the sequencing template. This clonotype originated in a female donor with Graves disease. Sequences were derived from peripheral blood mononuclear cells (PBMCs), sampled at new diagnosis, from a patient treated with antithyroid drugs.

The CDR3 coding sequence is TGCAGTGTTCTTTCCCCGGTGGATAGCCATCAGCCCCAGCGTTTT. This encodes CSVLSPVDSHQPQRF. The chain links TRBV20-1 to TRBJ1-5, with D unresolved. The germline CDR1 and CDR2 sequences are DFQATT and SNEGSKA (reference sequence). The CDR3 covers 15 residues.